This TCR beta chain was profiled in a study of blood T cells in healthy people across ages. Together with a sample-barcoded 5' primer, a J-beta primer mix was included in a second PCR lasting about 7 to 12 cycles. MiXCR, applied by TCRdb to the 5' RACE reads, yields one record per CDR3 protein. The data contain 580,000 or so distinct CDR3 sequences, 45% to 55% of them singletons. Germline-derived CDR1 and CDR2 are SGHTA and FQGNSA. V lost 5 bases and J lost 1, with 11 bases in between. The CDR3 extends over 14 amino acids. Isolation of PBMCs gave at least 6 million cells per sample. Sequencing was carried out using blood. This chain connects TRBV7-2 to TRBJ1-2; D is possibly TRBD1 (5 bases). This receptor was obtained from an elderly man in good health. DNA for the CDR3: TGTGCCAGCAGCCCGGGGCTTAATAACTATGGCTACACCTTC. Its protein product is CASSPGLNNYGYTF.